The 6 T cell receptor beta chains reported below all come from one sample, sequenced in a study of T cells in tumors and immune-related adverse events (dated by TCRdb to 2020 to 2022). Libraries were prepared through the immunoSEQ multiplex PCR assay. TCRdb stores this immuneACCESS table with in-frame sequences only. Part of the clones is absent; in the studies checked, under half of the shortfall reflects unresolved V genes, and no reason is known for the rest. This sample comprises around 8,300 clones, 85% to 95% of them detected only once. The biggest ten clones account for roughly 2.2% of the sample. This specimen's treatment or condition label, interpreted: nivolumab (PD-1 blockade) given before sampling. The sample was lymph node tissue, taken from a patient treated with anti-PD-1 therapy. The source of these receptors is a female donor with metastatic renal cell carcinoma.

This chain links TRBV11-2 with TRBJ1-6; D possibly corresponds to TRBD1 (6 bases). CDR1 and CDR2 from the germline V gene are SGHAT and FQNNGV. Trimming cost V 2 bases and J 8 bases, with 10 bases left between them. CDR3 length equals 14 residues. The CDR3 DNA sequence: TGTGCCAGCAGCTTAACAGGGTATGATTCACCCCTCCACTTT. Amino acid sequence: CASSLTGYDSPLHF.

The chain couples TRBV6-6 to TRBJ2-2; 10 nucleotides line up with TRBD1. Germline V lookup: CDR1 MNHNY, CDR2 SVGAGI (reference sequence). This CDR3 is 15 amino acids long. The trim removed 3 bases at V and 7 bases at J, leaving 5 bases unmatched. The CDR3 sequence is CASSYSGQGVGELFF. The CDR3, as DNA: TGTGCCAGCAGTTATAGTGGACAGGGGGTCGGGGAGCTGTTTTTT.

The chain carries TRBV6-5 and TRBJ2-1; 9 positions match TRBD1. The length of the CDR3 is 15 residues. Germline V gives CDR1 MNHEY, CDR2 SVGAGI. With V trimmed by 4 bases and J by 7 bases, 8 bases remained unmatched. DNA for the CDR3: TGTGCCAGCAGTTTACAGGGGGCCGGGAAGAATGAGCAGTTCTTC. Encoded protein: CASSLQGAGKNEQFF.

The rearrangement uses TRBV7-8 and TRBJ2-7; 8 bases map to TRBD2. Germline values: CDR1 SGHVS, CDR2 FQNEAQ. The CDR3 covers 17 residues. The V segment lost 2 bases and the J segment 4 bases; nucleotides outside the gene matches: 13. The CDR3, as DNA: TGTGCCAGCAGCTTAAAGGGGTGGGCTAGCGGGTTTTACGAGCAGTACTTC. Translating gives CASSLKGWASGFYEQYF.

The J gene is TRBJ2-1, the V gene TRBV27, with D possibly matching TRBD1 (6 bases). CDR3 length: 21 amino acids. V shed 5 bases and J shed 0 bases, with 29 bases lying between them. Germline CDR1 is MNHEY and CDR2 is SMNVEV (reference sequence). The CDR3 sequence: CASSRPTPGQLPSGSYNEQFF. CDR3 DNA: TGTGCCAGCAGTCGCCCCACTCCGGGACAACTCCCATCGGGCTCCTACAATGAGCAGTTCTTC.

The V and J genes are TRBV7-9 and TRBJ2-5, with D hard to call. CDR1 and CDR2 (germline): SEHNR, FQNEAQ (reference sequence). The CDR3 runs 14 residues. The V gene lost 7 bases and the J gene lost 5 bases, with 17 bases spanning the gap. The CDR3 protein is CASTASSPRETQYF. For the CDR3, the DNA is TGTGCCAGCACCGCAAGCTCCCCCCGGGAGACCCAGTACTTC.